The present TCR beta chain was sequenced within a study of CD8 T cells in Susac syndrome. TCR beta from blood CD8+ and CD4+ T cells was sequenced. TEMRA cells underwent FACS enrichment and CD8+ and CD4+ T cells underwent negative isolation. RNA amounts of roughly 0.5 to 1 ug underwent reverse transcription with random hexamers. Amplification of TCR beta CDR3 was carried out by immunoSEQ multiplex PCR, which covered 54 Vbeta and 13 Jbeta segments. Using its own MiXCR run on the immunoSEQ multiplex PCR reads, TCRdb lists one record per CDR3 protein. In the table there are roughly 180,000 distinct CDR3 sequences, around 93% of which are singletons. Looked up from germline, CDR1 is DFQATT and CDR2 is SNEGSKA (reference sequence). Trimming took 5 bases from V and 10 from J, leaving 18 bases between them. The CDR3 spans 13 residues.

The sample was CD4+ T cells from PBMCs. The chain has TRBV20-1 and TRBJ2-1; D may be TRBD1 (5 bases). This receptor was taken from a human donor with multiple sclerosis. CDR3 in amino acids: CSAFRDRIGEQFF. As DNA, the CDR3 is TGCAGTGCTTTCAGGGATCGTATAGGGGAGCAGTTCTTC.